This T cell receptor beta chain was captured in a study of control samples from healthy donors and cancer patients. The length of the CDR3 is 15 residues. V was trimmed by 5 bases and J by 2 bases, leaving 15 bases between them. Germline values: CDR1 MDHEN, CDR2 SYDVKM. Data came from immunoSEQ multiplex PCR; TCRdb stores just in-frame clones and leaves some out. The sample lists around 81,000 clones; over 85% were seen once. The clonotype originates from a woman between 25 and 40 years old in good health. Material: blood. This chain uses TRBV28 with TRBJ1-1, with D perhaps matching TRBD1 (5 bases). This CDR3 is CASSEARGANTEAFF. The CDR3 nucleotides are TGTGCCAGCAGTGAAGCGCGAGGGGCAAACACTGAAGCTTTCTTT.